These 32 T cell receptor beta chains were sequenced from one sample in a study of T cell responses to AZD1222 COVID-19 vaccine. Profiling relied on immunoSEQ multiplex PCR, and the TCRdb table lists in-frame clones only, not all of them. This repertoire shows around 130,000 clones, 86% found once; its top ten account for around 12%. Sample: peripheral blood, taken on day 0 of AZD1222 vaccination. All receptors come from an adult in good health.

V usage is TRBV18 and J usage is TRBJ2-5, with D perhaps TRBD1 (6 bases). CDR3 length: 14 residues. Germline CDR1 KGHSH, CDR2 LQKENI. Trimming removed 2 bases at V and 4 bases at J, with 11 bases between. The CDR3, as DNA: TGTGCCAGCTCACCATCGTACAGGGCAGAGACCCAGTACTTC. It translates to CASSPSYRAETQYF.

The rearrangement joins TRBV19 to TRBJ2-4; D not resolved. CDR1 is LNHDA, CDR2 SQIVND, per germline (reference sequence). Trimming left V 4 bases short and J 5 bases short, with 12 bases between. The CDR3 contains 14 residues. The CDR3: CASSKRVDENIQYF. CDR3 coding DNA: TGTGCCAGTAGTAAAAGGGTTGATGAAAACATTCAGTACTTC.

The genes are TRBV9 and TRBJ2-2; D not certain. CDR3 length: 12 residues. V dropped 4 bases and J dropped 2 bases, with 3 bases sitting between them. Germline CDR1 and CDR2: SGDLS and YYNGEE. CDR3 sequence: CASSPNTGELFF. CDR3 bases: TGTGCCAGCAGCCCAAACACCGGGGAGCTGTTTTTT.

The chain recombines TRBV7-9 with TRBJ1-5, with no clear D. The V gene's germline CDR1 is SEHNR and CDR2 FQNEAQ (reference sequence). This CDR3 contains 12 residues. The ends were cut back, 3 bases at V and 7 bases at J, with 7 bases in the middle. CDR3 region: CASSFQAQPQHF. In DNA form, the CDR3 reads TGTGCCAGCAGCTTCCAGGCGCAGCCCCAGCATTTT.

This chain uses TRBV7-2 with TRBJ1-2; D unresolved. The germline V gene encodes CDR1 SGHTA and CDR2 FQGNSA. The CDR3 is 13 amino acids. The V end lost 3 bases, the J end lost 11 bases, and 16 bases lay between the germline ends. The CDR3 coding sequence is TGTGCCAGCAGCTTGGATGGGAACCCACCGTACACCTTC. It encodes CASSLDGNPPYTF.

V is TRBV19 and J is TRBJ1-2; no reliable D call. Between the trimmed V and J ends, which lost 7 bases and 6 bases, there was a span of 9 bases. CDR3 length: 11 amino acids. Germline CDR1 is LNHDA and CDR2 is SQIVND (reference sequence). CDR3 in DNA: TGTGCCAGTACCTTCCAAGATGGCTACACCTTC. Translated, it gives CASTFQDGYTF.

The chain employs TRBV7-2 and TRBJ2-2; 10 nucleotides agree with TRBD2. V dropped 0 bases and J dropped 7; count of bases not matched to a gene: 2. There are 15 residues in the CDR3. Germline V gene data show CDR1 as SGHTA and CDR2 as FQGNSA. CDR3 nucleotide sequence: TGTGCCAGCAGCTTAGCTCTAGCGGGAGACGGGGAGCTGTTTTTT. Translation gives CASSLALAGDGELFF.

This sequence joins TRBV3-1 (or the pseudogene TRBV3-2) and TRBJ2-1, with TRBD2 matching 13 bases. With V trimmed by 1 base and J by 7 bases, 4 bases remained unmatched. The CDR3 length is 16 residues. Germline assignment: CDR1 LGHDT and CDR2 YNNKEL (reference sequence). The CDR3 loop is CASSQATSGRENEQFF. In DNA form, the CDR3 reads TGTGCCAGCAGCCAAGCAACTAGCGGGAGGGAGAATGAGCAGTTCTTC.

The chain combines TRBV4-1 with TRBJ2-1; maybe TRBD2 (6 bases). Trimming cost V 4 bases and J 7 bases, with 17 bases left between them. This CDR3 is 15 amino acids long. The germline V gene has CDR1 MGHRA and CDR2 YSYEKL. CDR3 DNA sequence: TGCGCCAGCAGCCCCGAGGAGGGCCGTAATAATGAGCAGTTCTTC. Its protein is CASSPEEGRNNEQFF.

This clone was recorded only once. The chain links TRBV28 to TRBJ1-1; D remains ambiguous. V was pared by 0 bases and J by 2 bases, with 10 bases between. This CDR3 has 15 amino acids. CDR1 and CDR2 from the germline V gene are MDHEN and SYDVKM. The CDR3 sequence: CASSLWVSGNTEAFF. DNA for the CDR3: TGTGCCAGCAGTTTATGGGTATCGGGTAACACTGAAGCTTTCTTT.

The rearrangement links TRBV7-9 to TRBJ2-1; D gene uncertain. CDR1 is SEHNR, CDR2 FQNEAQ, per germline (reference sequence). This CDR3 has 12 residues. The V gene lost 5 bases and the J gene lost 9 bases, with 11 bases spanning the gap. The CDR3 sequence is CASSARLSEQFF. CDR3 DNA: TGTGCCAGCAGCGCACGACTCAGTGAGCAGTTCTTC.

The chain carries TRBV30 and TRBJ1-2; 7 bases match TRBD1. Germline V CDR1 and CDR2: GTSNPN, SVGIG (reference sequence). Losses at the gene ends were 0 bases for V and 4 bases for J; bases not matched to a gene: 8. The CDR3 runs 15 residues. In DNA form, the CDR3 reads TGTGCCTGGAGTGTACTGGACAGGCTGACCTATGGCTACACCTTC. It codes for CAWSVLDRLTYGYTF.

The chain links TRBV7-9 to TRBJ2-7; unclear D gene. Germline V lookup: CDR1 SEHNR, CDR2 FQNEAQ (reference sequence). The germline V and J ends were trimmed by 5 bases and 7 bases, with 9 bases remaining between them. The CDR3 runs to 11 residues. The CDR3 nucleotides are TGTGCCAGCAGCCTGGATTCAGAGCAGTACTTC. As protein: CASSLDSEQYF.

The chain couples TRBV13 to TRBJ1-2; D gene ambiguous. Trimming left V 5 bases short and J 0 bases short, with 7 bases between. The CDR3 spans 13 residues. CDR1 and CDR2 (germline): PRHDT, FYEKMQ (reference sequence). The CDR3 loop reads CASSLTANYGYTF. DNA of the CDR3: TGTGCCAGCAGCCTCACTGCTAACTATGGCTACACCTTC.

The sample holds one count of this clone. The J gene is TRBJ1-2, the V gene TRBV18, with TRBD1 as a possible D gene (6 bases). Germline V gives CDR1 KGHSH, CDR2 LQKENI. V lost 3 bases, J lost 6 bases, and 14 bases lay in between. The CDR3 runs to 14 residues. This CDR3 is CASSPIQGGDGYTF. For the CDR3, the DNA is TGTGCCAGCTCACCCATACAGGGCGGGGATGGCTACACCTTC.

The genes are TRBV19 and TRBJ1-6; D possibly corresponds to TRBD1 (5 bases). The CDR3 spans 15 residues. Trimming took 8 bases from V and 4 from J, leaving 15 bases between them. The germline CDR1 and CDR2 sequences are LNHDA and SQIVND (reference sequence). CDR3 DNA sequence: TGTGCCAGTCGAAGGTCCGGGACTTATAATTCACCCCTCCACTTT. Translated: CASRRSGTYNSPLHF.

The chain is built from TRBV18 and TRBJ2-3; 7 bases fit TRBD2. CDR1 and CDR2 from the germline V gene are KGHSH and LQKENI. The CDR3 sequence is 14 residues long. The junction had 1 base not matched to a gene; V was cut back by 2 bases and J by 2 bases. The CDR3 DNA reads as TGTGCCAGCTCACCAGGGAGGGCCACAGATACGCAGTATTTT. The encoded protein is CASSPGRATDTQYF.

V gene TRBV3-1 (or the pseudogene TRBV3-2) combines with J gene TRBJ2-3, with TRBD1 matching over 8 bases. The V and J ends lost 4 bases and 2 bases, in that order; junction bases with no gene match: 8. The germline CDR1 and CDR2 sequences are LGHDT and YNNKEL (reference sequence). The CDR3 runs 16 residues. In DNA, the CDR3 is TGTGCCAGCAGCCGGTCCGGGACAGGATTCACAGATACGCAGTATTTT. Translating it yields CASSRSGTGFTDTQYF.

This rearrangement joins TRBV6-4 to TRBJ2-3; weak D call: TRBD1 (6 bases). This CDR3 has 17 amino acids. Germline CDR1 reads MRHNA; CDR2 reads SNTAGT. V lost 0 bases, J lost 2 bases, and 15 bases lay in between. The CDR3 DNA reads as TGTGCCAGCAGTGACTCAGATTCGGACAGACACACAGATACGCAGTATTTT. It yields the protein CASSDSDSDRHTDTQYF.

The rearrangement uses TRBV18 and TRBJ2-7; 7 nucleotides match TRBD1. Germline V gene sequence: CDR1 KGHSH, CDR2 LQKENI. With V trimmed by 3 bases and J by 1 base, 6 bases remained unmatched. The CDR3 length is 15 residues. Here the CDR3 reads CASSPTGTDSYEQYF. As DNA, the CDR3 is TGTGCCAGCTCACCCACAGGGACAGATTCCTACGAGCAGTACTTC.

This rearrangement joins TRBV20-1 to TRBJ2-5; D gene uncertain. There are 10 residues in the CDR3. The V gene's germline CDR1 is DFQATT and CDR2 SNEGSKA (reference sequence). The V and J ends lost 3 bases and 5 bases respectively, with 4 bases between them. This CDR3 is CSASLETQYF. CDR3 DNA: TGCAGTGCTAGCCTGGAGACCCAGTACTTC.

V is TRBV7-2 and J is TRBJ1-6, with no clear D. The germline V gene has CDR1 SGHTA and CDR2 FQGNSA. V was clipped by 0 bases and J by 8 bases, with 2 bases between them. The CDR3 is 12 residues long. For the CDR3, the DNA is TGTGCCAGCAGCTTAGCGGATTCACCCCTCCACTTT. Its translation is CASSLADSPLHF.

The chain uses TRBV5-1 and TRBJ2-5, with 9 bases that match TRBD1. The CDR3 has 15 amino acids. J gave up 2 bases and V 2 bases, and 4 bases lay outside the gene matches. The germline V gene has CDR1 SGHRS and CDR2 YFSETQ. The CDR3 DNA reads as TGCGCCAGCAGCTTCCTGGGACAGGGACAAGAGACCCAGTACTTC. Amino acid sequence: CASSFLGQGQETQYF.

The V call is TRBV19, the J call TRBJ2-7; maybe TRBD2 (6 bases). This CDR3 is built from 13 residues. Between the trimmed V and J ends, which lost 5 bases and 7 bases, there was a span of 15 bases. Germline V gives CDR1 LNHDA, CDR2 SQIVND (reference sequence). CDR3: CASSSLWGEEQYF. CDR3 DNA: TGTGCCAGTAGTTCCCTATGGGGGGAAGAGCAGTACTTC. Together with reference TRBV19 and TRBJ2-7, the CDR3 gives the full variable domain: DGGITQSPKYLFRKEGQNVTLSCEQNLNHDAMYWYRQDPGQGLRLIYYSQIVNDFQKGDIAEGYSVSREKKESFPLTVTSAQKNPTAFYLCASSSLWGEEQYFGPGTRLTVT.

V and J are TRBV5-1 and TRBJ1-3, with 7 nucleotides matching TRBD1. The CDR3 is 17 amino acids. V was clipped by 4 bases and J by 0 bases; unmatched bases: 10. Germline values: CDR1 SGHRS, CDR2 YFSETQ. CDR3 in DNA: TGCGCCAGCAGCCCGACCGGGGGACAGTACTCTGGAAACACCATATATTTT. This gives the protein CASSPTGGQYSGNTIYF.

This clone showed up just a few times. The chain uses TRBV7-6 and TRBJ2-1; 9 bases are a match to TRBD1. V gave up 1 base and J gave up 2 bases; unmatched junction bases: 9. The CDR3 spans 18 residues. The V gene's germline CDR1 is SGHVS and CDR2 FNYEAQ. The CDR3 sequence is CASSLVWRGQGTYNEQFF. In nucleotides, the CDR3 is TGTGCCAGCAGCTTAGTTTGGCGGGGACAGGGAACCTACAATGAGCAGTTCTTC.

Turning to this clone: The DNA is left out, because the CDR3 cannot be placed on it with certainty; the CDR3 is given as TCRdb lists it. The chain uses TRBV3-1 (or the pseudogene TRBV3-2) and TRBJ2-1; the D call of TRBD2 is as the table states it, not checked on the DNA. The CDR3 totals 21 residues, both ends included. CDR1 and CDR2 from the germline V gene are LGHDT and YNNKEL (reference sequence). CDR3 region: CVSLCQQPRISSGSKDNEQFF.

This clone was observed a handful of times. This chain connects TRBV6-5 to TRBJ1-2; D remains ambiguous. V lost 9 bases, J lost 0 bases, and 11 bases lay in between. CDR3 length: 13 residues. In germline, CDR1 is MNHEY, CDR2 SVGAGI. The CDR3 is CASSGGANYGYTF. CDR3 in DNA: TGTGCCAGTTCGGGTGGGGCTAACTATGGCTACACCTTC.

The rearrangement links TRBV28 to TRBJ1-5; D uncertain. The CDR3 is 15 residues long. V gave up 4 bases and J gave up 4 bases, with 14 bases separating them. Germline assignment: CDR1 MDHEN and CDR2 SYDVKM. The CDR3 DNA sequence: TGTGCCAGCAGTTCGTCCCACCCAATGAATCAGCCCCAGCATTTT. Translating gives CASSSSHPMNQPQHF. Drawing the rest from reference TRBV28 and TRBJ1-5, the complete variable domain is DVKVTQSSRYLVKRTGEKVFLECVQDMDHENMFWYRQDPGLGLRLIYFSYDVKMKEKGDIPEGYSVSREKKERFSLILESASTNQTSMYLCASSSSHPMNQPQHFGDGTRLSIL.

CDR3 in DNA: TGTGCCAGCACCCGGACAGGGGTGGATACTGAAGCTTTCTTT. Residues: CASTRTGVDTEAFF. This chain links TRBV9 with TRBJ1-1, with 9 bases matching TRBD1. The CDR3 runs to 14 residues. The germline V gene encodes CDR1 SGDLS and CDR2 YYNGEE. Trimming removed 6 bases from V and 5 bases from J; junction bases left unmatched: 8.

This clone was observed a single time. J is TRBJ1-1 and V is TRBV11-2; maybe TRBD1 (5 bases). CDR1 and CDR2 from the germline V gene are SGHAT and FQNNGV. V lost 5 bases and J lost 9, with 16 bases in between. This CDR3 contains 13 residues. CDR3 nucleotides: TGTGCCAGCAGCACGGGTCAAGGGGTGAAAGCTTTCTTT. Translated, it gives CASSTGQGVKAFF.

The V call is TRBV5-1, the J call TRBJ2-1; 7 bases fit TRBD2. This CDR3 region has 16 residues. V lost 0 bases and J lost 3; bases outside the gene matches: 6. Germline V CDR1 and CDR2: SGHRS, YFSETQ. CDR3 nucleotides: TGCGCCAGCAGCTTGGGGGAGGGGTTGTTCTACAATGAGCAGTTCTTC. It codes for CASSLGEGLFYNEQFF.